This T cell receptor (beta chain) was documented in a study of technical replicates of blood from a handful of donors. Profiled with immunoSEQ multiplex PCR; TCRdb holds only in-frame clones, not every one. The data show some 80,000 clones, with roughly 96% seen just once and around 0.28% held by the top ten. Material for sequencing was T cells isolated from PBMCs. The receptor was isolated from a human donor in good health.

The CDR3 DNA reads as TGTGCCAGCAGTTTATCGGGACAGGGGTCCTATGGCTACACCTTC. It translates to CASSLSGQGSYGYTF. The rearrangement links TRBV28 to TRBJ1-2; 10 positions match TRBD1. There are 15 residues in the CDR3. After removal of 1 base from V and 4 bases from J, the junction contained 3 bases not matched to a gene. Germline CDR1 reads MDHEN; CDR2 reads SYDVKM.